The rows below give T cell receptor beta chains drawn from one sample of a study of regulatory T cells in long-lasting Graves disease. TCRdb analysed the multiplex PCR reads with MiXCR anew, one entry per CDR3 protein. The sample has 350,000 to 500,000 distinct CDR3 sequences; about 14% are singletons. Separately, the same data were catalogued under a study of T cells in Graves' hyperthyroidism and ophthalmopathy.

Sample: peripheral blood mononuclear cells (PBMCs), taken at new diagnosis, from a patient treated with antithyroid drugs. These receptors were collected from a woman between 50 and 59 years old with Graves disease. Each CDR3 is given with its conserved first and last residue. A D gene is named only where the DNA matches it firmly. Only some rows state a clone size, as once, few, many or a class for expanded clones.

J,length,D,V,size,DNA,CDR3
TRBJ1-1,14,.,TRBV28,many,TGTGCCAGCAGTCCAGACAGGAGGAACACTGAAGCTTTCTTT,CASSPDRRNTEAFF
TRBJ2-3,16,.,TRBV13,few,TGTGCCAGCAGCTTAGCGTGGGGGCCCCGCACAGATACGCAGTATTTT,CASSLAWGPRTDTQYF
TRBJ2-7,16,.,TRBV28,.,TGTGCCAGCACCTCGGATGGCCGGGGGAGGGGGGACGAGCAGTACTTC,CASTSDGRGRGDEQYF
TRBJ1-2,14,.,TRBV9,few,TGTGCCAGCAGCGCCAGTGGAGAAAACTATGGCTACACCTTC,CASSASGENYGYTF
TRBJ1-4,14,.,TRBV6-1,many,TGTGCCAGCAGCCCCGGTCCCAGGATTGAAAAACTGTTTTTT,CASSPGPRIEKLFF
TRBJ2-2,16,TRBD1,TRBV5-1,few,TGCGCCAGCAGACGACAGGGGATTTCGAGCACCGGGGAGCTGTTTTTT,CASRRQGISSTGELFF
TRBJ2-5,15,TRBD2,TRBV11-2,many,TGTGCCAGCAGCTTAGTAGCGGGACTACAAGAGACCCAGTACTTC,CASSLVAGLQETQYF
TRBJ2-7,13,TRBD2,TRBV29-1,few,TGCAGCGTTGTGGGACTAGGCCGCTACGAGCAGTACTTC,CSVVGLGRYEQYF
TRBJ2-7,15,.,TRBV29-1,.,TGCAGCGTGGAGACAGGGGCAGAGCGGGACTACGAGCAGTACTTC,CSVETGAERDYEQYF
TRBJ2-5,15,TRBD2,TRBV9,few,TGTGCCAGCAGCGTAGGCGGGAGGGCCCCGGAGACCCAGTACTTC,CASSVGGRAPETQYF
TRBJ2-1,13,TRBD2,TRBV6-1,many,TGTGCCAGCAGTGAGGGGGGGGTCAATGAGCAGTTCTTC,CASSEGGVNEQFF